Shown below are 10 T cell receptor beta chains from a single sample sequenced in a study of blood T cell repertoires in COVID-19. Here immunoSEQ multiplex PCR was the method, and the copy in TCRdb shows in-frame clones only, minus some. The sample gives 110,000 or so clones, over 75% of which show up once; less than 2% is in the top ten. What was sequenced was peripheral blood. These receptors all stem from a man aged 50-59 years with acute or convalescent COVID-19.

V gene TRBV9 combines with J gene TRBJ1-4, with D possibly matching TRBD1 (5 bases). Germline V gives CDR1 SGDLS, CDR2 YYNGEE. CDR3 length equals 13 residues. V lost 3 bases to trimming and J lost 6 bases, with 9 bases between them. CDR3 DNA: TGTGCCAGCAGCGAGGGGTTGGATGAAAAACTGTTTTTT. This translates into CASSEGLDEKLFF.

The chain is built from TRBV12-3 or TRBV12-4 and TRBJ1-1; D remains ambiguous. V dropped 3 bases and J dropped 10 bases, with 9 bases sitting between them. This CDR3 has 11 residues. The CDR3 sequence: CASSLNNRAFF. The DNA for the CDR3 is TGTGCCAGCAGTTTGAACAACCGAGCTTTCTTT.

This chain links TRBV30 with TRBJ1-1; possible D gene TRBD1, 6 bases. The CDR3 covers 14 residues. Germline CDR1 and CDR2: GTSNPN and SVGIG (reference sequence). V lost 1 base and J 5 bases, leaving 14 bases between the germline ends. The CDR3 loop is CAWSEQGGWTEAFF. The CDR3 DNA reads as TGTGCCTGGAGTGAACAGGGTGGGTGGACTGAAGCTTTCTTT.

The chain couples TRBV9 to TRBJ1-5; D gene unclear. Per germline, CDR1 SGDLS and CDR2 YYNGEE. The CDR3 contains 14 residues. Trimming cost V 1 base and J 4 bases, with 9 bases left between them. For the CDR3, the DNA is TGTGCCAGCAGCGTATCGGGTGGGAATCAGCCCCAGCATTTT. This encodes CASSVSGGNQPQHF.

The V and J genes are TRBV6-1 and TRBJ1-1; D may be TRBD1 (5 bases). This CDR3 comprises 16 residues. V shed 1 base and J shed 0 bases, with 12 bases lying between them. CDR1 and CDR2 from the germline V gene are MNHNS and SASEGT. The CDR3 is CASSEVPAGMNTEAFF. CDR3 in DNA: TGTGCCAGCAGTGAAGTTCCGGCAGGGATGAACACTGAAGCTTTCTTT.

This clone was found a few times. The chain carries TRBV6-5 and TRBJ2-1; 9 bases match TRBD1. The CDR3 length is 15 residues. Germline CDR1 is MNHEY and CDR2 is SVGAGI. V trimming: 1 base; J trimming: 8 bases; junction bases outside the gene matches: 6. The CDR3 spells CASSYLGQGIDEQFF. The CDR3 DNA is TGTGCCAGCAGTTACTTAGGACAGGGGATAGATGAGCAGTTCTTC.

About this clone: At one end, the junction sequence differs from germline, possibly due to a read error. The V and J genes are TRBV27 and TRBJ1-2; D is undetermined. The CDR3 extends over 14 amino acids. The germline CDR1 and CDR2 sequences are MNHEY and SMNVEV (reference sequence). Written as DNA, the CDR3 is TGTGCCAGCAGTATATCGGCGGGTAACTATGGCTACACCTTC. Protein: CASSISAGNYGYTF.

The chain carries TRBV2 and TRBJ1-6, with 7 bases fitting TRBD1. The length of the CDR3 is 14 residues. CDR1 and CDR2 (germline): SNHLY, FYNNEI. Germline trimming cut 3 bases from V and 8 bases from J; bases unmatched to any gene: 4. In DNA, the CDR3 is TGTGCCAGCAGTGATTTCACAGGGGATTCACCCCTCCACTTT. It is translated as CASSDFTGDSPLHF.

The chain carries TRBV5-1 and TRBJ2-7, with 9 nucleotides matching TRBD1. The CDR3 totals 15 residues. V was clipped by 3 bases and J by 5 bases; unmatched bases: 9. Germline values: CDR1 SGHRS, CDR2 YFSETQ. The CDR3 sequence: CASSSSRGTGNEQYF. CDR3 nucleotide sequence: TGCGCCAGCAGCTCCTCCCGAGGGACAGGGAACGAGCAGTACTTC.

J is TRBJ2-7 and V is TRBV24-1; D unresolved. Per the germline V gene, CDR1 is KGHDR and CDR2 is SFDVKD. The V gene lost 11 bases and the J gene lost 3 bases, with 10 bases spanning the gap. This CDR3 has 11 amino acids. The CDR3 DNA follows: TGTGCCAGGCGCGGTAACTACGAGCAGTACTTC. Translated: CARRGNYEQYF.